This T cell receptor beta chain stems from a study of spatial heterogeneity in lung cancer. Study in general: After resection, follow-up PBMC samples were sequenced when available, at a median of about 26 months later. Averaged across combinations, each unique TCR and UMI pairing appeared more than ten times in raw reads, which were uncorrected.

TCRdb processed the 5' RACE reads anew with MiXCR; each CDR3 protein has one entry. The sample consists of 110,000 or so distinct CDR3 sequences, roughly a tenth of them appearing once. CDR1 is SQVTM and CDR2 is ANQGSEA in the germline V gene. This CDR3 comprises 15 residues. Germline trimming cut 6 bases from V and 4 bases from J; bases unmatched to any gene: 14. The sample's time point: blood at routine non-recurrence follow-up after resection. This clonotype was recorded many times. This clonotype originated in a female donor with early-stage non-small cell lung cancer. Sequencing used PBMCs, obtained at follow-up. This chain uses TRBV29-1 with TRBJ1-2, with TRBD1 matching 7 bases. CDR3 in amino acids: CSVGDRTAGGYGYTF. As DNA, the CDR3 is TGCAGCGTCGGGGACAGAACCGCCGGGGGCTATGGCTACACCTTC.